This T cell receptor (beta chain) was recovered during a study of cytomegalovirus exposure and HLA in healthy donors (dated by TCRdb to about 2017). As for the study more broadly: In an earlier analysis of under 750 of the donors, 276 Gb of sequence data and 117 million unique TCR beta sequences from about 179 million T cells were reported. Alongside the repertoire data, information on donor age, sex, ethnicity and CMV serostatus was compiled. Four to six DR-DQ haplotypes were handled as single units for association and clustering, since linkage in the cohort was strong. Along with the roughly 700-subject first cohort, a separate validation cohort of around 120 different subjects was used. Every discovery cohort repertoire had been produced on one sequencing platform. In an earlier analysis of 500 to 650 of the donors, high-throughput TCR beta sequencing was used to judge whether each TCR beta V gene segment behaved as functional or pseudogenic. Typing coverage varied by locus: about 629-630 donors for A, B, C, DRB1 and DQB1; approximately 500 for DQA1; approximately 570 for DPA1; under 490 for DPB1. A later genetic analysis took genome-wide SNP genotypes for 398 of the 666 donors and used that subset as a discovery cohort. Rather than drawing on any new phenotypic data, the later analysis identified candidate immune exposures from TCR beta sequences and the way those sequences occurred across donors. Among a few hundred genotyped donors of the cohort, an average of approximately 230,000 unique TCR beta nucleotide sequences were sequenced per donor, roughly 18% of them non-productive. The study aimed to test whether cataloging public T cell receptors could reveal signatures of past pathogen exposure. Both class I and class II loci were covered by HLA typing, at four-digit resolution. Approximately 310 gigabases of sequencing data and roughly 81 million unique TCR sequences made up an early release that covered fewer than 650 HLA-typed donors. Of the roughly 400 genotyped donors, around 81% fell in the genetic ancestry cluster associated with self-reported Caucasian donors. In a later analysis, previously published TCR beta repertoires from 670 or so donors were re-analyzed and high-resolution HLA genotyping was added so that TCR occurrence patterns could be studied. High-throughput TCR immunosequencing, statistical association of individual TCRs with disease status, and machine learning were combined to predict cytomegalovirus infection status. The study used immunosequencing to profile the T cell repertoires of several hundred subjects and linked those repertoires to cytomegalovirus serostatus.

As concerns this clone: Which antigen it targets is not known. Nothing much larger sits one base from this clone, and base qualities are not available.

What the study reported, not specific to this receptor: Presence/absence analyses assumed roughly uniform sequencing depth across donors, an assumption that may not hold. According to the authors, the approach could potentially be generalized to other disease states and immunological phenotypes. According to a later analysis, TCR association rates differed among HLA loci, with DRB1 alleles showing the most associated TCRs and HLA-C alleles showing the fewest. In a later analysis, 16,951 TCR beta sequences were associated with specific HLA alleles at a false discovery rate of 0.05. Strong co-occurrence of HLA alleles, especially DR and DQ, made assigning TCR associations to individual alleles difficult. In a later genetic analysis, fewer N-insertions in productive TCRs were reported among donors in an Asian-associated ancestry cluster than the approximately 710-donor mean. Because counts were too low, seventeen rarely observed V segments, including chromosome 9 orphons, were excluded from the earlier analysis of 587 of the donors. In a later analysis, most CMV-associated TCR beta chains were found to appear HLA-restricted, with HLA associations seemingly driven largely by CMV exposure. In an earlier analysis of 587 of the donors, most TCR beta V segments appeared in productive rearrangements about 87% or about 30% of the time, broadly matching IMGT annotations. A later genetic analysis associated a missense DCLRE1C variant with V-gene and J-gene trimming of TCR beta chains, and an independent cohort replicated the association. CMV serostatus was the only immune exposure information available for the cohort. Correlated functional status among segregating V segments might be attributable to linkage disequilibrium, but an unknown experimental factor could not be ruled out. A group of highly shared sequence variants was considered likely to be a technical artifact of the sequencing pipeline. Cytomegalovirus status was reported to be diagnosed by the classifier with high specificity and sensitivity in both the original and validation cohorts. Some IMGT-functional V segments, including TRBV6-2 and TRBV6-3, could not be told apart with the 87-base-pair reads, so those segments were excluded. Because HLA typing was missing for some donors at each locus, association tests included only the typed subset. The cohort was sequenced for TCR beta chains only, and without alpha or paired-chain data the features that could be detected were limited. A further reported finding was that TCR beta sequences accurately predicted the HLA-A and HLA-B alleles for most subjects in the first cohort. While some public TCRs were present in many individuals, most TCR sequences turned up only very rarely across donors. Compared with equally common non-associated chains, HLA-associated TCR beta chains in a later analysis were more clonally expanded and had lower generation probabilities. Several of the top co-occurrence clusters appeared to be linked to parvovirus B19, influenza, CMV and Epstein-Barr virus, according to a later analysis. Three of the identified cytomegalovirus-associated TCR beta chains were confirmed in vitro to be specific for cytomegalovirus antigens. In the study, around 150 TCR beta chains were listed as associated with cytomegalovirus.

Receptors were amplified or captured by the immunoSEQ multiplex PCR assay. For the multiplex PCR, a mixture combining 60 forward primers for TCR Vbeta segments and 13 reverse primers for TCR Jbeta segments was used. The CDR3 region of rearranged TCR beta genes was amplified from genomic DNA by a multiplex PCR assay. On the Illumina HiSeq System, the amplified TCR beta libraries were sequenced as 87-base-pair reads. On the authors' methods: A later analysis tallied tens of millions of unique TCR beta chains across the 600 to 700 repertoires, and around 9.9 million of those chains were shared by two or more donors. Raw reads were error-corrected and collapsed into unique sequences by a nearest-neighbor algorithm in which closely related sequences were merged to remove PCR and sequencing errors. V, D and J gene segments were assigned by aligning CDR3 sequences to IMGT reference sequences. Each retained sequence needed at least a six-nucleotide match to both a V gene segment and a J gene segment. A rearrangement was called productive if the CDR3 had no stop codons and remained in frame with V and J, and every other rearrangement was called non-productive. Following IMGT convention, CDR3 was defined as the stretch from the second conserved V-encoded cysteine to the conserved J-encoded phenylalanine. Sequences without an unambiguous match to a single V gene segment were excluded from the earlier analysis of about 600 of the donors. An earlier analysis of roughly 590 of the donors called V segments functional above 56.7% productive rearrangements and segregating when the between-donor standard deviation exceeded 5%. A statistical classification framework was built for diagnosing cytomegalovirus status from the catalog of TCR beta chain sequences. In a later analysis, V and J genes were assigned by comparing TCR nucleotide sequences against IMGT/GENE-DB human TR gene sequences. A later analysis assigned CDR3 sequences and most-parsimonious VDJ recombination scenarios with the TCRdist pipeline. A later analysis defined each TCR beta chain by its CDR3 amino acid sequence plus V-gene family, and excluded reads lacking a unique V-gene family. A later analysis removed 592 highly shared, low-generation-probability nucleotide sequences to deal with suspected cross-contamination and a sequencing artifact. In a later analysis, a clonal expansion index was calculated for each public chain from normalized within-repertoire ranks of inferred template counts. Generation probabilities in a later analysis came from a VDJ recombination model fitted to out-of-frame rearrangements, and those results were checked against IGoR. In a later analysis, TCR-TCR, TCR-HLA and TCR-CMV co-occurrence was scored with hypergeometric tests, and a repertoire-size bias correction was applied to TCR pairs. In a later analysis, false discovery rates were estimated by permuting HLA or CMV assignments 20 times. A later analysis grouped co-occurring TCRs with DBSCAN, adding TCRdist sequence similarity when clustering within HLA-allele-positive subsets. Co-occurrence clustering excluded repertoires with fewer than 30,000 or more than 120,000 public chains, plus five with anomalous nucleotide sharing. In TCRdb, the immuneACCESS table is reduced to in-frame sequences with V and J assigned. These tables do not hold every clone; where another copy was compared, an unresolved V gene accounts for under half, and the others remain unexplained. D and trimming were read from the DNA, whereas the V and J calls and clone size are those reported in that table. Present in this sample are tens of thousands of clones, less than 85% of which were seen just once. Approximately 1.1% of the sample comes from the top ten.

V sheds 4 bases and J sheds 8 bases, leaving 26 bases between their ends. The CDR3 numbers 17 residues from cysteine through phenylalanine. The kept DNA is CDR3 alone, 51 bases in frame from the first base. CDR1 is given as MDHEN and CDR2 as SYDVKM, both from the germline V gene. The cohort was made up of roughly 670 healthy bone marrow donors. At the time of sampling, all cohort members were nominally healthy, though unrecorded immune exposures were likely present. The donor was CMV seronegative and was included in the group of a few hundred seronegative cohort members. Each donor provided a peripheral blood sample, and peripheral blood mononuclear cells were used for TCR beta sequencing. Genomic DNA was extracted from the blood cell samples with the Qiagen DNeasy Blood Extraction Kit.

The sequenced material came from PBMCs. The sequence is built from TRBV28 and TRBJ1-2; the D gene cannot be named for sure. The source is a male donor in good health and CMV-seronegative. The nucleotide sequence is TGTGCCAGCAGTTCGTTCGCTTGGGGTAAATCTACTAGCGGCTACACCTTC. Its coded protein is CASSSFAWGKSTSGYTF.